This TCR beta chain originates from a study of T cells in Graves' hyperthyroidism and ophthalmopathy. There were TCR beta CDR3 regions amplified from RNA transcripts. In the first-round RT-PCR of the TCR CDR3, the HTBI primer set was used. TCRdb recomputed calls from the multiplex PCR reads with MiXCR, one row per CDR3 protein. The sample lists hundreds of thousands of distinct CDR3 sequences, less than 45% occurring once. Germline CDR1 reads MNHNY; CDR2 reads SVGAGI (reference sequence). With 0 bases removed from V and 3 bases from J, the gap between germline ends came to 5 bases. The CDR3 totals 14 residues.

This receptor was obtained from an adult man with Graves' disease, either hyperthyroidism or ophthalmopathy (not recorded which). The chain couples TRBV6-6 to TRBJ2-2; D is ambiguous. Sequencing was carried out using peripheral blood or thyroid tissue (not recorded which). In DNA form, the CDR3 reads TGTGCCAGCAGTTACTCGGGTTACACCGGGGAGCTGTTTTTT. Translation gives CASSYSGYTGELFF.